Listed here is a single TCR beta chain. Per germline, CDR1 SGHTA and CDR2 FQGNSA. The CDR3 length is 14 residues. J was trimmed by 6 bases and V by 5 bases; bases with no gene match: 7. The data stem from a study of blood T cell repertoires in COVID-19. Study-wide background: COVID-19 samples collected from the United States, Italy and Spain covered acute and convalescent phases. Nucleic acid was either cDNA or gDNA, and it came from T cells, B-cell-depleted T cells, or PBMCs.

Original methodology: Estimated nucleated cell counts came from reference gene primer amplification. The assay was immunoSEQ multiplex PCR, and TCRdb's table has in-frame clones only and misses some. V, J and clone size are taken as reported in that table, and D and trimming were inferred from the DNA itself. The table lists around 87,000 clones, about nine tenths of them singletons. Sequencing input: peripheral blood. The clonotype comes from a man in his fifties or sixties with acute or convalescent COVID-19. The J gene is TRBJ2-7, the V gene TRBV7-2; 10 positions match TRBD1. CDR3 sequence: CASSTQGQGTEQYF. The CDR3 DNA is TGTGCCAGCAGCACTCAGGGACAGGGGACCGAGCAGTACTTC.